Following are 32 T cell receptor beta chains from one sample sequenced in a study of blood T cell repertoires in COVID-19. Here immunoSEQ multiplex PCR was the method, and the copy in TCRdb shows in-frame clones only, minus some. This table has around 300,000 clones, nearly 90% appearing once. Input material: PBMCs or T cells enriched from blood (not recorded which). These receptor sequences come from a woman in her 30s who had recovered from COVID-19.

V gene TRBV10-2 combines with J gene TRBJ2-2; tentative D call: TRBD2 (6 bases). V was shortened by 8 bases and J by 5 bases, with 15 bases between the two germline ends. This CDR3 comprises 14 residues. The germline CDR1 and CDR2 sequences are WSHSY and SAAADI. CDR3 coding DNA: TGCGCCAGCGACACGGGAGAGCGTACCGGGGAGCTGTTTTTT. It translates to CASDTGERTGELFF.

V gene TRBV10-3 combines with J gene TRBJ2-2; 9 positions match TRBD1. CDR1 is ENHRY and CDR2 is SYGVKD in the germline V gene. Trimming removed 5 bases from V and 0 bases from J; junction bases left unmatched: 4. The CDR3 extends over 16 amino acids. The CDR3 reads CAISRGQGTNTGELFF. The CDR3 DNA reads as TGTGCCATCAGTCGAGGACAGGGGACGAACACCGGGGAGCTGTTTTTT.

The gene calls are TRBV4-1 and TRBJ1-6; D is unclear. This CDR3 is 18 amino acids long. Germline V gene data show CDR1 as MGHRA and CDR2 as YSYEKL. Trimming shortened V by 1 base and J by 5 bases, and 18 bases separated the two germline ends. CDR3 coding DNA: TGCGCCAGCAGCCAAGGGGTTTTCGAGGGATTTCATAATTCACCCCTCCACTTT. Translating gives CASSQGVFEGFHNSPLHF.

The V gene is TRBV9, the J gene TRBJ2-5, with 9 bases fitting TRBD1. Germline CDR1 is SGDLS and CDR2 is YYNGEE. The V and J ends lost 6 bases and 5 bases, in that order; junction bases with no gene match: 5. The CDR3 length is 13 residues. The DNA for the CDR3 is TGTGCCAGCACCGGACAGGGGATGGAGACCCAGTACTTC. Its translation: CASTGQGMETQYF.

The chain links TRBV5-4 to TRBJ1-6; 7 nucleotides align to TRBD1. CDR1 and CDR2 from the germline V gene are SGHNT and YYREEE (reference sequence). There are 16 residues in the CDR3. Germline trimming cut 4 bases from V and 7 bases from J; bases unmatched to any gene: 11. The CDR3: CASSPGDTGENSPLHF. CDR3 nucleotides: TGTGCCAGCAGCCCCGGGGACACAGGGGAAAATTCACCCCTCCACTTT.

J is TRBJ1-1 and V is TRBV19; TRBD1 matches at 12 bases. The trim removed 10 bases at V and 0 bases at J, leaving 9 bases unmatched. The germline gives CDR1 LNHDA, CDR2 SQIVND (reference sequence). This CDR3 is built from 16 residues. The CDR3 DNA sequence: TGTGCCACTACTAGGGGACAGGGGGCGTTGAACACTGAAGCTTTCTTT. This translates into CATTRGQGALNTEAFF.

This clone has just one count. J is TRBJ2-1 and V is TRBV7-9; 8 bases are shared with TRBD1. The CDR3 is 18 amino acids. V lost 4 bases and J lost 13; bases outside the gene matches: 24. The germline V gene encodes CDR1 SEHNR and CDR2 FQNEAQ (reference sequence). The DNA of the CDR3 is TGTGCCAGCAGCTCCTCCGAGGACAGGGCTCAATCAGACCCCAAACAGTTCTTC. Translated: CASSSSEDRAQSDPKQFF. Using reference TRBV7-9 and TRBJ2-1 for the parts outside the CDR3, the full variable domain is DTGVSQNPRHKITKRGQNVTFRCDPISEHNRLYWYRQTLGQGPEFLTYFQNEAQLEKSRLLSDRFSAERPKGSFSTLEIQRTEQGDSAMYLCASSSSEDRAQSDPKQFFGPGTRLTVL.

This clone was found once. The chain joins TRBV4-2 to TRBJ2-3; TRBD2 aligns across 8 bases. Germline assignment: CDR1 LGHNA and CDR2 YNFKEQ. The CDR3 sequence is 16 residues long. Losses at the gene ends were 0 bases for V and 8 bases for J; bases not matched to a gene: 10. The CDR3 DNA reads as TGTGCCAGCAGCCAAGATCGTCCGGGAGGGCCTATTACGCAGTATTTT. It yields the protein CASSQDRPGGPITQYF.

The V call is TRBV11-3, the J call TRBJ2-7, with 10 bases identical to TRBD2. Germline V gives CDR1 SGHNT, CDR2 YENEEA. The CDR3 has 16 residues. Trimming at V came to 0 bases and at J to 4 bases, leaving 6 bases not matched to a gene. The CDR3, as DNA: TGTGCCAGCAGCTTAGAGGCTAGCGGGAGTGAGTACGAGCAGTACTTC. The encoded protein is CASSLEASGSEYEQYF.

V and J are TRBV2 and TRBJ2-3; weak D call: TRBD2 (5 bases). The CDR3 totals 16 residues. V lost 1 base and J 0 bases, leaving 11 bases between the germline ends. Germline-derived CDR1 and CDR2 are SNHLY and FYNNEI. The CDR3, as DNA: TGTGCCAGCAGTGAAGTAGTAGCGCCTAGCACAGATACGCAGTATTTT. Protein sequence: CASSEVVAPSTDTQYF.

The chain couples TRBV7-8 to TRBJ1-1; D gene unclear. The CDR3 is 15 amino acids. CDR1 is SGHVS and CDR2 is FQNEAQ in the germline V gene. V lost 1 base and J 4 bases, leaving 13 bases between the germline ends. CDR3 DNA: TGTGCCAGCAGCTTAGTAAGATTGAGGGTCACTGAAGCTTTCTTT. It codes for CASSLVRLRVTEAFF.

The chain employs TRBV5-1 and TRBJ1-1; D not resolved. Germline CDR1 and CDR2: SGHRS and YFSETQ. Trimming took 0 bases from V and 0 from J, leaving 12 bases between them. The CDR3 loop spans 16 amino acids. The CDR3 DNA reads as TGCGCCAGCAGCTTGGCCGCGGATACCTTGAACACTGAAGCTTTCTTT. This encodes CASSLAADTLNTEAFF.

The chain combines TRBV5-1 with TRBJ1-5; 7 nucleotides match TRBD1. Trimming cost V 0 bases and J 5 bases; bases outside gene matches: 5. The CDR3 has 15 amino acids. Looked up from germline, CDR1 is SGHRS and CDR2 is YFSETQ. CDR3 DNA: TGCGCCAGCAGCTTGGGTACAGGGGTGGATCAGCCCCAGCATTTT. It translates to CASSLGTGVDQPQHF.

This chain uses TRBV10-3 with TRBJ1-6, with a possible D match to TRBD1 (5 bases). The germline V and J ends were trimmed by 5 bases and 8 bases, with 13 bases remaining between them. Looked up from germline, CDR1 is ENHRY and CDR2 is SYGVKD. This CDR3 has 14 amino acids. CDR3 DNA: TGTGCCATCAGTTACGAAGTAGGGGATTCACCCCTCCACTTT. It specifies CAISYEVGDSPLHF.

V is TRBV18 and J is TRBJ1-1, with a tentative D call TRBD1 (5 bases). Germline V gives CDR1 KGHSH, CDR2 LQKENI. There are 15 residues in the CDR3. V lost 2 bases and J 7 bases, leaving 17 bases between the germline ends. The CDR3 coding sequence is TGTGCCAGCTCACCAGGCGCAGGGCAAGGGTATGAAGCTTTCTTT. Translation gives CASSPGAGQGYEAFF.

The V and J genes are TRBV4-3 and TRBJ1-3; D is uncertain. This CDR3 is 17 amino acids long. Germline V gene sequence: CDR1 LGHNA, CDR2 YSLEER. The germline V and J ends were trimmed by 2 bases and 0 bases, with 14 bases remaining between them. CDR3 DNA: TGCGCCAGCAGCCAATTAGTAGGGCGGGGCTCTGGAAACACCATATATTTT. Translating gives CASSQLVGRGSGNTIYF.

The chain joins TRBV19 to TRBJ2-2; D is possibly TRBD1 (6 bases). V gave up 7 bases and J gave up 1 base, with 16 bases separating them. The CDR3 covers 16 residues. CDR1 is LNHDA and CDR2 is SQIVND in the germline V gene (reference sequence). This chain's CDR3 is CASKEQGGMNTGELFF. For the CDR3, the DNA is TGTGCCAGTAAAGAACAGGGTGGGATGAACACCGGGGAGCTGTTTTTT.

This chain links TRBV15 with TRBJ2-7; D possibly corresponds to TRBD2 (5 bases). Between the trimmed V and J ends, which lost 1 base and 3 bases, there was a span of 10 bases. This CDR3 has 14 residues. Per germline, CDR1 LNHNV and CDR2 YYDKDF (reference sequence). This CDR3 reads CATSRVPGSYEQYF. CDR3 sequence (DNA): TGTGCCACCAGCAGAGTTCCTGGGAGCTACGAGCAGTACTTC. Together with reference TRBV15 and TRBJ2-7, the CDR3 gives the full variable domain: DAMVIQNPRYQVTQFGKPVTLSCSQTLNHNVMYWYQQKSSQAPKLLFHYYDKDFNNEADTPDNFQSRRPNTSFCFLDIRSPGLGDTAMYLCATSRVPGSYEQYFGPGTRLTVT.

CDR3 DNA: TGCGCCAGCAGGGGCCAGGGGCCTGTGAACACTGAAGCTTTCTTT. Its protein is CASRGQGPVNTEAFF. The gene calls are TRBV5-1 and TRBJ1-1; D might be TRBD1 (6 bases). Germline assignment: CDR1 SGHRS and CDR2 YFSETQ. V gave up 5 bases and J gave up 0 bases, with 14 bases separating them. This CDR3 spans 15 amino acids.

The V call is TRBV5-1, the J call TRBJ1-4, with D perhaps TRBD1 (6 bases). Per germline, CDR1 SGHRS and CDR2 YFSETQ. Trimming took 1 base from V and 0 from J, leaving 10 bases between them. CDR3 length: 16 amino acids. CDR3 amino acids: CASSLRKGATNEKLFF. DNA for the CDR3: TGCGCCAGCAGCTTGCGGAAGGGGGCAACTAATGAAAAACTGTTTTTT.

J is TRBJ2-7 and V is TRBV11-2; 7 bases fit TRBD1. The trim removed 3 bases at V and 3 bases at J, leaving 5 bases unmatched. CDR1 is SGHAT and CDR2 is FQNNGV in the germline V gene. The CDR3 has 14 residues. CDR3 sequence reads: CASSLGRDSYEQYF. The DNA of the CDR3 is TGTGCCAGCAGCTTGGGACGGGACAGCTACGAGCAGTACTTC.

The rearrangement uses TRBV4-1 and TRBJ1-5, with D unresolved. Germline CDR1 reads MGHRA; CDR2 reads YSYEKL. V gave up 3 bases and J gave up 2 bases, with 17 bases separating them. This CDR3 comprises 17 residues. This chain's CDR3 is CASSQFPGPGGNQPQHF. CDR3 sequence (DNA): TGCGCCAGCAGCCAGTTTCCGGGTCCCGGTGGCAATCAGCCCCAGCATTTT.

Written as DNA, the CDR3 is TGTGCCAGCAGCCTAGGGGGTAGGGACACTGAAGCTTTCTTT. Translation gives CASSLGGRDTEAFF. The genes are TRBV2 and TRBJ1-1, with a possible D match to TRBD1 (6 bases). The CDR3 has 14 amino acids. In germline, CDR1 is SNHLY, CDR2 FYNNEI. V was trimmed by 6 bases and J by 3 bases, leaving 14 bases between them.

The sample holds a few counts of this clone. The chain couples TRBV2 to TRBJ1-2; D remains unclear. The germline V and J ends were trimmed by 3 bases and 0 bases, with 8 bases remaining between them. CDR3 size: 14 residues. Looked up from germline, CDR1 is SNHLY and CDR2 is FYNNEI. CDR3 nucleotides: TGTGCCAGCAGTGATCCCGGTACTAACTATGGCTACACCTTC. It specifies CASSDPGTNYGYTF.

This chain connects TRBV18 to TRBJ1-5; TRBD1 aligns across 7 bases. The CDR3 has 15 residues. Trimming at V came to 3 bases and at J to 0 bases, leaving 2 bases not matched to a gene. Looked up from germline, CDR1 is KGHSH and CDR2 is LQKENI. CDR3 DNA sequence: TGTGCCAGCTCACCGGGGGACAGTAGCAATCAGCCCCAGCATTTT. The encoded protein is CASSPGDSSNQPQHF.

This chain joins TRBV19 and TRBJ2-7; D call uncertain. Trimming cost V 6 bases and J 2 bases, with 14 bases left between them. There are 14 residues in the CDR3. Germline lookup yields CDR1 LNHDA and CDR2 SQIVND (reference sequence). As DNA, the CDR3 is TGTGCCAGTAGCAAGGCTGACAAGACCTACGAGCAGTACTTC. It translates to CASSKADKTYEQYF.

CDR3 in amino acids: CASSLERGVGSPLHF. The CDR3 nucleotides are TGTGCCAGCAGCTTAGAACGGGGGGTAGGTTCACCCCTCCACTTT. V is TRBV7-2 and J is TRBJ1-6, with a tentative D call TRBD1 (5 bases). Germline CDR1 is SGHTA and CDR2 is FQGNSA. This CDR3 region has 15 residues. The ends were cut back, 1 base at V and 9 bases at J, with 13 bases in the middle.

This clone was detected ten times or more. The chain recombines TRBV19 with TRBJ1-1; 7 positions match TRBD1. There are 15 residues in the CDR3. Trimming removed 5 bases from V and 1 base from J; junction bases left unmatched: 7. In germline, CDR1 is LNHDA, CDR2 SQIVND (reference sequence). The CDR3 nucleotides read TGTGCCAGTAGTGCCTGGGACAGAGAGAACACTGAAGCTTTCTTT. Translating gives CASSAWDRENTEAFF.

This clone was counted once. CDR3: CAISGIRQGAGNTIYF. CDR3 coding DNA: TGTGCCATCAGCGGCATACGACAGGGGGCTGGAAACACCATATATTTT. J is TRBJ1-3 and V is TRBV10-3; 9 bases align to TRBD1. The CDR3 has 16 residues. Unmatched junction bases numbered 8, after V lost 6 bases and J lost 2 bases. CDR1 is ENHRY and CDR2 is SYGVKD in the germline V gene.

This chain uses TRBV11-2 with TRBJ1-1, with a weak D call TRBD1 (5 bases). Germline CDR1 SGHAT, CDR2 FQNNGV. V was clipped by 5 bases and J by 5 bases, with 15 bases between them. The CDR3 covers 14 residues. DNA of the CDR3: TGTGCCAGCAGCCGAGAGTTGGGGGGGACTGAAGCTTTCTTT. Translating it yields CASSRELGGTEAFF.

The genes are TRBV30 and TRBJ1-2, with 7 bases lining up with TRBD1. The germline V gene encodes CDR1 GTSNPN and CDR2 SVGIG (reference sequence). CDR3 size: 14 residues. J gave up 6 bases and V 5 bases, and 12 bases lay outside the gene matches. The CDR3 reads CAWVSFGTDHGYTF. CDR3 DNA: TGTGCCTGGGTGTCCTTCGGGACAGACCATGGCTACACCTTC.

The V gene is TRBV7-2, the J gene TRBJ2-1; 9 positions agree with TRBD1. Germline values: CDR1 SGHTA, CDR2 FQGNSA. With V trimmed by 5 bases and J by 9 bases, 14 bases remained unmatched. This CDR3 comprises 16 residues. The DNA for the CDR3 is TGTGCCAGCAGCCAAGGCGGGACAGGGTCGATCGGTGAGCAGTTCTTC. Encoded protein: CASSQGGTGSIGEQFF.